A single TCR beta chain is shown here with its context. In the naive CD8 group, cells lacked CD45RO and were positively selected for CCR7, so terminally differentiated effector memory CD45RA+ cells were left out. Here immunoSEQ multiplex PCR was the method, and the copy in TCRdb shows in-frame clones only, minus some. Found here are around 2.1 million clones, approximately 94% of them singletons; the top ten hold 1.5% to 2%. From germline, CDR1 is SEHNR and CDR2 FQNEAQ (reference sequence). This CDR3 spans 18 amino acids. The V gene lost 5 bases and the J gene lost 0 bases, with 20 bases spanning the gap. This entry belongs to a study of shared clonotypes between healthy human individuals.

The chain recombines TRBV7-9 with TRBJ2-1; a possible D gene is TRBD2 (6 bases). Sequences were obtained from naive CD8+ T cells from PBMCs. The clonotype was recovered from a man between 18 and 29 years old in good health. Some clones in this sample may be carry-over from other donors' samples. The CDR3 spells CASSPPLGGKSSYNEQFF. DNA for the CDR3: TGTGCCAGCAGCCCACCACTGGGGGGAAAGAGCTCCTACAATGAGCAGTTCTTC.